The subject of this entry is one T cell receptor (beta chain). Antigen unknown. This entry comes from a study of cytomegalovirus exposure and HLA in healthy donors. Broader study findings: The productive fraction for most TCR beta V segments was about 90% or about 30% in an earlier analysis.

The CDR3 has 15 amino acids. The V gene lost 4 bases and the J gene lost 3 bases, with 12 bases spanning the gap. Germline V gene lookup returns CDR1 SGHTA and CDR2 FQGTGA. Researchers ran the PCR with 60 Vbeta and 13 Jbeta primers. The table came from immunoSEQ multiplex PCR; TCRdb's copy has only in-frame clones and leaves some out. The repertoire consists of nearly 110,000 clones, with roughly four fifths occurring once and the leading ten covering approximately 1.5%. The clonotype was recovered from a man aged 45-60 years in good health and CMV-seronegative. Sequencing was carried out using PBMCs. The chain employs TRBV7-3 and TRBJ2-2; D not certain. CDR3 sequence reads: CASSSSTDYTGELFF. In DNA, the CDR3 is TGTGCCAGCAGCTCCTCGACTGATTACACCGGGGAGCTGTTTTTT.